One sample yielded the 28 T cell receptor beta chains listed below, sequenced in a study of lymphopenia after photon versus proton radiotherapy. Assay used: immunoSEQ multiplex PCR; TCRdb lists only in-frame clones, some missing. The sample contains more than 45,000 clones, roughly nine tenths of which appear only once. The source was peripheral blood, collected from a patient treated with photon-based radiotherapy. The receptors come from a woman aged 40 to 50 with cholangiocarcinoma.

The chain recombines TRBV9 with TRBJ2-2, with D perhaps TRBD1 (5 bases). The CDR3 runs 14 residues. V gave up 0 bases and J gave up 8 bases, with 11 bases separating them. CDR1 and CDR2 from the germline V gene are SGDLS and YYNGEE. Here the CDR3 DNA reads TGTGCCAGCAGCGTAGATCAGGGAAGGGGGGAGCTGTTTTTT. It yields the protein CASSVDQGRGELFF.

The chain is built from TRBV7-3 and TRBJ1-2; D remains ambiguous. The CDR3 runs 15 residues. CDR1 and CDR2 (germline): SGHTA, FQGTGA. Trimming removed 2 bases at V and 14 bases at J, with 24 bases between. The CDR3 reads CASSLGLGGGEERTF. The CDR3 DNA sequence: TGTGCCAGCAGCTTAGGCCTTGGCGGCGGGGAGGAAAGGACCTTC.

The chain uses TRBV7-9 and TRBJ2-3, with 8 bases identical to TRBD1. Germline V lookup: CDR1 SEHNR, CDR2 FQNEAQ (reference sequence). V dropped 3 bases and J dropped 3; count of bases not matched to a gene: 5. This CDR3 is 15 amino acids long. The CDR3: CASSFGQGATDTQYF. CDR3 coding DNA: TGTGCCAGCAGCTTCGGGCAGGGGGCTACAGATACGCAGTATTTT. Full variable domain (remainder filled in from reference TRBV7-9 and TRBJ2-3): DTGVSQNPRHKITKRGQNVTFRCDPISEHNRLYWYRQTLGQGPEFLTYFQNEAQLEKSRLLSDRFSAERPKGSFSTLEIQRTEQGDSAMYLCASSFGQGATDTQYFGPGTRLTVL.

The chain employs TRBV10-2 and TRBJ2-1; 15 bases map to TRBD2. The CDR3 consists of 17 residues. Trimming at V came to 7 bases and at J to 9 bases, leaving 13 bases not matched to a gene. Germline-derived CDR1 and CDR2 are WSHSY and SAAADI. DNA for the CDR3: TGCGCCAGCACAAGGACTAGCGGGAGGGGGGTCCTGGGTGAGCAGTTCTTC. Protein sequence: CASTRTSGRGVLGEQFF.

The chain links TRBV28 to TRBJ1-1; D gene unclear. V was clipped by 7 bases and J by 5 bases, with 17 bases between them. Germline CDR1 reads MDHEN; CDR2 reads SYDVKM. The CDR3 totals 14 residues. CDR3 amino acids: CASTLGYEATEAFF. As DNA, the CDR3 is TGTGCCAGCACCCTGGGATACGAGGCTACTGAAGCTTTCTTT.

The genes are TRBV6-5 and TRBJ2-1; 9 bases are a match to TRBD1. The junction had 10 bases not matched to a gene; V was cut back by 1 base and J by 9 bases. The CDR3 contains 16 residues. CDR1 and CDR2 from the germline V gene are MNHEY and SVGAGI. CDR3 nucleotide sequence: TGTGCCAGCAGTTACTTTACCGGGACAGGGATCGGTGAGCAGTTCTTC. Translating gives CASSYFTGTGIGEQFF.

This clone was observed once. This chain uses TRBV4-3 with TRBJ1-4; weak D call: TRBD1 (5 bases). Germline V gene data show CDR1 as LGHNA and CDR2 as YSLEER. CDR3 length: 17 amino acids. Trimming removed 4 bases from V and 0 bases from J, with 15 bases in between. CDR3 coding DNA: TGCGCCAGCAGCCTGATACTAGGGGTCACAACTAATGAAAAACTGTTTTTT. Its protein is CASSLILGVTTNEKLFF.

This clone was detected only once. The J gene is TRBJ2-1, the V gene TRBV7-9, with 12 bases that match TRBD2. Germline assignment: CDR1 SEHNR and CDR2 FQNEAQ (reference sequence). CDR3 size: 13 residues. The trim removed 8 bases at V and 7 bases at J, leaving 3 bases unmatched. The CDR3 loop reads CASGLAGRNEQFF. Here the CDR3 DNA reads TGTGCCAGCGGACTAGCGGGAAGGAATGAGCAGTTCTTC.

Regarding this clone: Other DNA variants within this sample encode the same CDR3. The chain recombines TRBV28 with TRBJ2-7; 10 bases fit TRBD2. V shed 6 bases, J shed 4 bases, and the junction held 0 bases outside the gene matches. CDR1 and CDR2 from the germline V gene are MDHEN and SYDVKM. CDR3 length equals 12 residues. The chain's CDR3 is CASRAGGYEQYF. CDR3 coding DNA: TGTGCCAGCAGAGCGGGGGGGTACGAGCAGTACTTC.

The rearrangement uses TRBV27 and TRBJ2-2, with no clear D. The V end lost 4 bases, the J end lost 0 bases, and 0 bases lay between the germline ends. The CDR3 is 12 amino acids. Looked up from germline, CDR1 is MNHEY and CDR2 is SMNVEV (reference sequence). CDR3 sequence (DNA): TGTGCCAGCAGTTCGAACACCGGGGAGCTGTTTTTT. It encodes CASSSNTGELFF.

V usage is TRBV6-5 and J usage is TRBJ2-2; D is unclear. V was cut by 8 bases and J by 4 bases, with 11 bases left in between. From germline, CDR1 is MNHEY and CDR2 SVGAGI. This CDR3 is built from 13 residues. Written as DNA, the CDR3 is TGTGCCAGCCGGCGGTCCGGCACCGGGGAGCTGTTTTTT. Its translation: CASRRSGTGELFF.

This clone occurred a few times. This chain uses TRBV5-1 with TRBJ1-4; D is unclear. CDR1 is SGHRS, CDR2 YFSETQ, per germline. Trimming cost V 4 bases and J 0 bases, with 10 bases left between them. CDR3 size: 15 residues. CDR3 nucleotide sequence: TGCGCCAGCAGCACCACAGCGACAACTAATGAAAAACTGTTTTTT. It yields the protein CASSTTATTNEKLFF.

V gene TRBV5-1 combines with J gene TRBJ2-3; D call uncertain. Looked up from germline, CDR1 is SGHRS and CDR2 is YFSETQ. V was trimmed by 4 bases and J by 2 bases, leaving 14 bases between them. The CDR3 is 15 amino acids. In DNA, the CDR3 is TGCGCCAGCAGCCCCGGGTCCAAATCCACAGATACGCAGTATTTT. This gives the protein CASSPGSKSTDTQYF.

The rearrangement joins TRBV28 to TRBJ2-7; D is possibly TRBD1 (5 bases). The V gene lost 5 bases and the J gene lost 3 bases, with 17 bases spanning the gap. CDR3 size: 15 residues. Germline-derived CDR1 and CDR2 are MDHEN and SYDVKM. CDR3 sequence (DNA): TGTGCCAGCAGTCCGGCTGGGGCAGCCCTCTACGAGCAGTACTTC. This gives the protein CASSPAGAALYEQYF.

V and J are TRBV27 and TRBJ2-7, with D possibly being TRBD2 (7 bases). Germline CDR1 reads MNHEY; CDR2 reads SMNVEV (reference sequence). The germline V and J ends were trimmed by 2 bases and 5 bases, with 13 bases remaining between them. The CDR3 sequence is 14 residues long. In DNA, the CDR3 is TGTGCCAGCAGTTTAAGTGGGGGGGCGGACGAGCAGTACTTC. It specifies CASSLSGGADEQYF.

The chain carries TRBV18 and TRBJ1-1; D not certain. Trimming cost V 2 bases and J 0 bases, with 10 bases left between them. Germline CDR1 reads KGHSH; CDR2 reads LQKENI. The CDR3 has 15 residues. The CDR3 DNA is TGTGCCAGCTCACCAGAGTCAGTAATGAACACTGAAGCTTTCTTT. Its protein is CASSPESVMNTEAFF.

J is TRBJ1-2 and V is TRBV5-6; D is perhaps TRBD1 (6 bases). Germline values: CDR1 SGHDT, CDR2 YYEEEE. V lost 4 bases and J lost 8, with 24 bases in between. CDR3 length equals 16 residues. CDR3 protein: CASSENPGQLIRGYTF. The CDR3 DNA sequence: TGTGCCAGCAGCGAAAACCCCGGACAGTTAATAAGGGGCTACACCTTC.

The chain uses TRBV10-3 and TRBJ2-7; D may be TRBD2 (7 bases). Germline lookup yields CDR1 ENHRY and CDR2 SYGVKD. This CDR3 has 14 amino acids. V shed 3 bases and J shed 11 bases, with 20 bases lying between them. DNA for the CDR3: TGTGCCATCAGTGAAAGTGGAACGGGGGGCTGGAAGTACTTC. Protein sequence: CAISESGTGGWKYF.

The chain recombines TRBV5-1 with TRBJ1-1, with 7 bases identical to TRBD1. Unmatched junction bases numbered 10, after V lost 4 bases and J lost 4 bases. Germline V gives CDR1 SGHRS, CDR2 YFSETQ. The length of the CDR3 is 15 residues. CDR3 loop: CASSLRRQGSTEAFF. The CDR3 nucleotides read TGCGCCAGCAGCCTAAGGCGACAGGGTAGCACTGAAGCTTTCTTT.

V gene TRBV27 combines with J gene TRBJ1-2; no definite D call. Germline V CDR1 and CDR2: MNHEY, SMNVEV (reference sequence). The V and J ends lost 3 bases and 7 bases respectively, with 15 bases between them. This CDR3 spans 14 amino acids. The CDR3 sequence is CASSFLARGTGYTF. The CDR3 coding sequence is TGTGCCAGCAGTTTTTTAGCCCGGGGTACTGGCTACACCTTC.

The V and J genes are TRBV5-4 and TRBJ2-7, with unresolved D. Looked up from germline, CDR1 is SGHNT and CDR2 is YYREEE (reference sequence). V lost 1 base to trimming and J lost 1 base, with 9 bases between them. The CDR3 has 14 residues. CDR3 loop: CASSLYSGSYEQYF. The CDR3 DNA reads as TGTGCCAGCAGCTTGTATTCTGGATCCTACGAGCAGTACTTC. Variable domain in full (rest from reference TRBV5-4 and TRBJ2-7): ETGVTQSPTHLIKTRGQQVTLRCSSQSGHNTVSWYQQALGQGPQFIFQYYREEENGRGNFPPRFSGLQFPNYSSELNVNALELDDSALYLCASSLYSGSYEQYFGPGTRLTVT.

This chain links TRBV6-5 with TRBJ2-3; no reliable D call. V shed 2 bases and J shed 0 bases, with 9 bases lying between them. Per the germline V gene, CDR1 is MNHEY and CDR2 is SVGAGI. The CDR3 is 15 amino acids. CDR3 DNA sequence: TGTGCCAGCAGTTACCGGCCAGCTAGCACAGATACGCAGTATTTT. Translation gives CASSYRPASTDTQYF.

Concerning this clone: One end of the junction is discordant with germline, which a read error may explain. V gene TRBV28 combines with J gene TRBJ1-5; the D is unclear. The CDR3 extends over 12 amino acids. The V gene's germline CDR1 is MDHEN and CDR2 SYDVKM. This CDR3 is CANSLVGQPQHF. The CDR3 bases are TGTGCCAACAGTTTAGTGGGCCAGCCCCAGCATTTT.

The genes are TRBV29-1 and TRBJ2-7; 9 bases match TRBD1. Germline V gene data show CDR1 as SQVTM and CDR2 as ANQGSEA. With 4 bases clipped from V and 6 bases from J, the junction kept 7 bases outside the gene matches. The CDR3 extends over 13 amino acids. The CDR3: CSVVPGQGGEQYF. In DNA, the CDR3 is TGCAGCGTTGTACCGGGACAGGGAGGCGAGCAGTACTTC.

The V and J genes are TRBV7-6 and TRBJ2-1; unclear D gene. From germline, CDR1 is SGHVS and CDR2 FNYEAQ. The CDR3 spans 15 residues. V gave up 5 bases and J gave up 0 bases, with 11 bases separating them. DNA of the CDR3: TGTGCCAGCAGCACCCGCCCCGGCTCCTACAATGAGCAGTTCTTC. As protein: CASSTRPGSYNEQFF.

The rearrangement joins TRBV29-1 to TRBJ1-3, with D perhaps matching TRBD1 (5 bases). The germline V gene has CDR1 SQVTM and CDR2 ANQGSEA. CDR3 size: 15 residues. V was shortened by 0 bases and J by 2 bases, with 11 bases between the two germline ends. The CDR3 spells CSVEDGREPGNTIYF. The CDR3 nucleotides read TGCAGCGTTGAAGACGGCAGGGAGCCTGGAAACACCATATATTTT.

J is TRBJ2-7 and V is TRBV13, with D hard to call. This CDR3 has 12 residues. Trimming removed 1 base from V and 5 bases from J, with 6 bases in between. CDR1 and CDR2 from the germline V gene are PRHDT and FYEKMQ (reference sequence). CDR3: CASSLANNEQYF. CDR3 in DNA: TGTGCCAGCAGCTTAGCCAACAACGAGCAGTACTTC. Full variable domain (remainder filled in from reference TRBV13 and TRBJ2-7): AAGVIQSPRHLIKEKRETATLKCYPIPRHDTVYWYQQGPGQDPQFLISFYEKMQSDKGSIPDRFSAQQFSDYHSELNMSSLELGDSALYFCASSLANNEQYFGPGTRLTVT.

Notes on this clone: Germline is not matched at one junction end, which may reflect a read error. This rearrangement joins TRBV19 to TRBJ2-1; D ambiguous. The CDR3 covers 15 residues. Germline CDR1 is LNHDA and CDR2 is SQIVND (reference sequence). The CDR3 reads CASSIIGDSFNEQFF. The CDR3 region has the DNA TGTGCCAGTAGTATAATAGGAGACTCCTTCAATGAGCAGTTCTTC.